This TCR beta chain was found in a study of cytomegalovirus exposure and HLA in healthy donors. Study information: Early released data had around 89 million unique TCRs, all coming from HLA-typed donors. Study-level findings and limits: According to an earlier analysis, most TCR beta V segments yielded productive rearrangements about 90% or about 30% of the time. The study listed 164 cytomegalovirus-associated TCR beta chains.

The PCR contained 60 Vbeta and 13 Jbeta primers. Only in-frame clones appear in the TCRdb table, and some are missing; sequencing was by immunoSEQ multiplex PCR. The data show some 170,000 clones, 60% to 80% seen once. This clone was detected once. Its antigen is unknown. This receptor was identified in a man aged 35-49 years in good health and CMV-seropositive. Sequenced sample: PBMCs.

The CDR3 loop reads CASSRIQDYNEQFF. As DNA, the CDR3 is TGTGCCAGCAGCCGAATACAGGATTACAATGAGCAGTTCTTC. This chain joins TRBV11-3 and TRBJ2-1; a possible D gene is TRBD1 (5 bases). Trimming took off 5 bases at V and 4 bases at J, with 12 bases between the two ends. CDR3 size: 14 residues. Germline V gene data show CDR1 as SGHNT and CDR2 as YENEEA.